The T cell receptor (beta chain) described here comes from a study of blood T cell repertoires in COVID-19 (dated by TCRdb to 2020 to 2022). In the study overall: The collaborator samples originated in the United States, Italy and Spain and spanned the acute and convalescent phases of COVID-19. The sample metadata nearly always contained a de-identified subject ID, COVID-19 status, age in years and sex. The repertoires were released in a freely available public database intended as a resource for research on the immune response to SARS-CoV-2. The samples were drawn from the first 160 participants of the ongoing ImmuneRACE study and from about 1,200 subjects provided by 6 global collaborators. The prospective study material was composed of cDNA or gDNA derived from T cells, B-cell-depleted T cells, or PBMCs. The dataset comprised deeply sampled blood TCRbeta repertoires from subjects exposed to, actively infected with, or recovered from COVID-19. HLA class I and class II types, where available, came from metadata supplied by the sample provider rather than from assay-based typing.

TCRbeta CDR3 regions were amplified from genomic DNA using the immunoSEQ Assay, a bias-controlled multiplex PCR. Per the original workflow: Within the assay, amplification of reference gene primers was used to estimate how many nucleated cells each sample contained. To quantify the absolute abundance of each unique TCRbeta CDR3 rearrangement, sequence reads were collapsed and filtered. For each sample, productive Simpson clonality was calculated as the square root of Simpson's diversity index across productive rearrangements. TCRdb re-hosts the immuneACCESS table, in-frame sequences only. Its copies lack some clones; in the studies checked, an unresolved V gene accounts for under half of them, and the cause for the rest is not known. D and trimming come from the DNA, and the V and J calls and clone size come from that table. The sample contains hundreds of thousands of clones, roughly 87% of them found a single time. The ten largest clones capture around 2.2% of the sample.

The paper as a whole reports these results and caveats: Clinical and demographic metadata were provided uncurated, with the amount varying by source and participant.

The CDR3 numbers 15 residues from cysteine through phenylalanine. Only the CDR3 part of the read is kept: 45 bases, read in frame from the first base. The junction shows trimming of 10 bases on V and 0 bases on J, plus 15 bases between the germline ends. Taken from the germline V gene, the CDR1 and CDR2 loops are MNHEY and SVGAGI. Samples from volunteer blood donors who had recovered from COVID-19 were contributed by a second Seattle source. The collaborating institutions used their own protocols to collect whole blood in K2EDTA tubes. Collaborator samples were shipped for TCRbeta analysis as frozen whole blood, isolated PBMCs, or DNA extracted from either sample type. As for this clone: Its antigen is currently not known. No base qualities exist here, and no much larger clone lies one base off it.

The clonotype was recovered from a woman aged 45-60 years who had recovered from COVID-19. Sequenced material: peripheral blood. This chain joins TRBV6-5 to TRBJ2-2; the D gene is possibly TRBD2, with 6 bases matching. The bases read TGTGCCACCAGCCGAGGAGGGGCGAACACCGGGGAGCTGTTTTTT. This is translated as CATSRGGANTGELFF.